The present T cell receptor beta chain was sequenced within a study of radiotherapy plus CTLA-4 blockade in lung cancer. Produced via immunoSEQ multiplex PCR; TCRdb's table is partial and in-frame only. This sample has around 110,000 clones, with roughly 80% found just once. The CDR3 runs 14 residues. Trimming stripped 7 bases from V and 2 bases from J, with 13 bases between. Per germline, CDR1 MNHNS and CDR2 SASEGT. The chain uses TRBV6-1 and TRBJ2-3, with D perhaps TRBD2 (7 bases). The sample consisted of peripheral blood, taken from a patient treated with radiotherapy plus ipilimumab. This receptor was taken from a human donor with non-small cell lung cancer that progressed on radiotherapy plus ipilimumab. Some clones in this sample may be carry-over from other donors' samples. CDR3 protein: CASNAGGPTDTQYF. The CDR3 nucleotides are TGTGCCAGCAACGCCGGGGGGCCCACAGATACGCAGTATTTT.